The 9 T cell receptor beta chains below come from one sample, sequenced in a study of neurological immune-mediated disorders. TCRdb redid the calling of the 5' RACE reads with MiXCR, one entry per CDR3 protein. The sample contains about 78,000 distinct CDR3 sequences, roughly 4.7% of which appear only once. The specimen sequenced was PBMCs. The origin of the receptors is a woman in her 30s with multiple sclerosis.

This clonotype was recorded at least ten times. The chain couples TRBV5-4 to TRBJ2-3; 7 bases map to TRBD1. V dropped 4 bases and J dropped 4; count of bases not matched to a gene: 9. Germline lookup yields CDR1 SGHNT and CDR2 YYREEE (reference sequence). The length of the CDR3 is 15 residues. The CDR3, as DNA: TGTGCCAGCAGCAACCCGGGACAGCGCCCAGATACGCAGTATTTT. Protein: CASSNPGQRPDTQYF.

To note about this clonotype: A much larger clone differs from this one at a single base, so this may be a read error. The rearrangement links TRBV20-1 to TRBJ2-5; D is perhaps TRBD2 (5 bases). V was pared by 6 bases and J by 11 bases, with 19 bases between. The CDR3 is made up of 12 amino acids. The V gene's germline CDR1 is DFQATT and CDR2 SNEGSKA (reference sequence). In DNA form, the CDR3 reads TGCAGTGCCCGCGTGAGGGATAATGAGCAGTACTTC. Translating gives CSARVRDNEQYF.

This clonotype was observed many times. The rearrangement joins TRBV5-1 to TRBJ1-1; D not certain. V was clipped by 0 bases and J by 0 bases, with 9 bases between them. Germline V gene data show CDR1 as SGHRS and CDR2 as YFSETQ. The CDR3 has 15 amino acids. In DNA, the CDR3 is TGCGCCAGCAGCTTGGAGGGTAACCTGAACACTGAAGCTTTCTTT. Encoded protein: CASSLEGNLNTEAFF.

Ten or more counts support this clonotype. The chain combines TRBV5-1 with TRBJ2-5; no clear D. Trimming pared 8 bases from V and 3 bases from J, leaving 8 bases between. The CDR3 consists of 11 residues. CDR1 is SGHRS, CDR2 YFSETQ, per germline. This chain's CDR3 is CASKLEETQYF. CDR3 in DNA: TGCGCCAGTAAATTGGAAGAGACCCAGTACTTC.

This clonotype was seen more than once but under ten times. The chain recombines TRBV27 with TRBJ2-1; TRBD2 might be the D (6 bases). From germline, CDR1 is MNHEY and CDR2 SMNVEV (reference sequence). The CDR3 covers 14 residues. V was cut by 5 bases and J by 0 bases, with 8 bases left in between. The CDR3 is CASSSGYSYNEQFF. CDR3 in DNA: TGTGCCAGCAGTAGCGGGTACTCCTACAATGAGCAGTTCTTC.

In this sample, this clonotype turned up many times. CDR3 sequence: CSARGRASGTYEQYF. As DNA, the CDR3 is TGCAGTGCTAGGGGCAGGGCTAGCGGAACCTACGAGCAGTACTTC. The chain combines TRBV20-1 with TRBJ2-7; TRBD2 matches 7 bases. The CDR3 extends over 15 amino acids. The V gene's germline CDR1 is DFQATT and CDR2 SNEGSKA (reference sequence). V lost 3 bases and J lost 2; bases outside the gene matches: 10.

The rearrangement joins TRBV20-1 to TRBJ2-2; 8 positions agree with TRBD2. The ends lost 0 bases at V and 6 bases at J; junction bases unmatched: 9. The CDR3 contains 16 residues. Per germline, CDR1 DFQATT and CDR2 SNEGSKA (reference sequence). CDR3 coding DNA: TGCAGTGCTAGAGATCCCAACCGGGGGGGTTCCGGGGAGCTGTTTTTT. Residues: CSARDPNRGGSGELFF.

The chain is built from TRBV6-6 and TRBJ1-4, with TRBD1 as a possible D gene (5 bases). Trimming took 5 bases from V and 5 from J, leaving 18 bases between them. The germline gives CDR1 MNHNY, CDR2 SVGAGI (reference sequence). This CDR3 contains 16 residues. Written as DNA, the CDR3 is TGTGCCAGCAGTCCTCACCAGGGTGCTCTAAATGAAAAACTGTTTTTT. Encoded protein: CASSPHQGALNEKLFF.

Note on this clonotype: This may stem from a read error, because a much larger clone lies one nucleotide away. The chain couples TRBV12-3 or TRBV12-4 to TRBJ2-1, with D unresolved. V lost 7 bases to trimming and J lost 4 bases, with 20 bases between them. CDR3 length: 16 residues. The CDR3 loop is CASTPPLPVAYNEQFF. CDR3 sequence (DNA): TGTGCCAGCACCCCCCCGCTACCCGTGGCATACAATGAGCAGTTCTTC.